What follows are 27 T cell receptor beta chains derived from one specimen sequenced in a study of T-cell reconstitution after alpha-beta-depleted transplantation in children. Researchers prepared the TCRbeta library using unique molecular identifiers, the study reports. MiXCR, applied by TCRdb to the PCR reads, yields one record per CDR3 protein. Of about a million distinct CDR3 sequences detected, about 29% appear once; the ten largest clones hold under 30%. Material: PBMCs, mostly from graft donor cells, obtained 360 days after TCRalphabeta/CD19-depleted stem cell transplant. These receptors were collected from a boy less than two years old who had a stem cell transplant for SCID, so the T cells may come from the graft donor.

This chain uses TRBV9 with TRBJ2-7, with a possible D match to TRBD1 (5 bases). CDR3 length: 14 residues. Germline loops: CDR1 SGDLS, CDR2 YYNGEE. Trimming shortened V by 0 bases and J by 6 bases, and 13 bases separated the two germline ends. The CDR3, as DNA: TGTGCCAGCAGCGTAGGTTTAGGGGCAACCGAGCAGTACTTC. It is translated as CASSVGLGATEQYF.

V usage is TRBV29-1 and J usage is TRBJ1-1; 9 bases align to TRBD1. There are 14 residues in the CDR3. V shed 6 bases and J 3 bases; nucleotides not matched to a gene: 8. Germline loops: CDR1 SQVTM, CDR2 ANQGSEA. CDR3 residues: CSVVQGAVDTEAFF. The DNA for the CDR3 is TGCAGCGTGGTACAGGGGGCGGTAGACACTGAAGCTTTCTTT.

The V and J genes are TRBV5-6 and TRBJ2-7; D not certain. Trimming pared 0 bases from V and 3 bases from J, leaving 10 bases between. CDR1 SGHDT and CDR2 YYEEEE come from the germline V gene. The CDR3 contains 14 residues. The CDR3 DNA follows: TGTGCCAGCAGCTTGGTTGAACGTGGCTACGAGCAGTACTTC. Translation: CASSLVERGYEQYF. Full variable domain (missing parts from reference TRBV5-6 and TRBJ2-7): DAGVTQSPTHLIKTRGQQVTLRCSPKSGHDTVSWYQQALGQGPQFIFQYYEEEERQRGNFPDRFSGHQFPNYSSELNVNALLLGDSALYLCASSLVERGYEQYFGPGTRLTVT.

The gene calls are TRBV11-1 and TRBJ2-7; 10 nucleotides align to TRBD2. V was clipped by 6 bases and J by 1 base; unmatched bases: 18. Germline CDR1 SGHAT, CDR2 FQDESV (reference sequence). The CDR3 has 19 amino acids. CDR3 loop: CASSEGRLEPSGGSYEQYF. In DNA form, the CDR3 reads TGTGCCAGCAGTGAAGGAAGGCTGGAGCCTAGCGGGGGATCCTACGAGCAGTACTTC. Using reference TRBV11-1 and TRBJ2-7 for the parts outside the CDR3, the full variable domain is EAEVAQSPRYKITEKSQAVAFWCDPISGHATLYWYRQILGQGPELLVQFQDESVVDDSQLPKDRFSAERLKGVDSTLKIQPAELGDSAMYLCASSEGRLEPSGGSYEQYFGPGTRLTVT.

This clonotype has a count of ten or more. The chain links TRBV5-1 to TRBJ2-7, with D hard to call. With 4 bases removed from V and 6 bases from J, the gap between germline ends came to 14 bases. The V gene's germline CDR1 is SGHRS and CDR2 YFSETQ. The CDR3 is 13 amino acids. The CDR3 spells CASSQRPLLEQYF. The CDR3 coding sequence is TGCGCCAGCAGCCAAAGGCCCCTGCTCGAGCAGTACTTC.

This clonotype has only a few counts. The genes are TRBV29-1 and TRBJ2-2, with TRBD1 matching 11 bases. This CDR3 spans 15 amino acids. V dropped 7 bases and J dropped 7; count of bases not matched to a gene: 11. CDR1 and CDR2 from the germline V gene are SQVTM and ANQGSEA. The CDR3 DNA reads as TGCAGCGCTGGCCCGGGACAGGGGGTCGGCGGGGAGCTGTTTTTT. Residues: CSAGPGQGVGGELFF.

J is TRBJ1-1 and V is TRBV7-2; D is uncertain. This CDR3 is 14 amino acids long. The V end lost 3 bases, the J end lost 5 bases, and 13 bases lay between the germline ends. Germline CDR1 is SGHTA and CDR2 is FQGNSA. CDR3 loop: CASSFQKWATEAFF. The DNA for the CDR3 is TGTGCCAGCAGCTTCCAGAAATGGGCAACTGAAGCTTTCTTT.

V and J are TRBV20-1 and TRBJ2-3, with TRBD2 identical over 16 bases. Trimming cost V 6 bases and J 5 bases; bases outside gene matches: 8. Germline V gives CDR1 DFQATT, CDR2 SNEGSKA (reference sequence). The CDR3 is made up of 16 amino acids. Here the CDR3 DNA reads TGCAGTGCCACGCCGGGACTAGCGGGGGGGCTAGATACGCAGTATTTT. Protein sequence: CSATPGLAGGLDTQYF.

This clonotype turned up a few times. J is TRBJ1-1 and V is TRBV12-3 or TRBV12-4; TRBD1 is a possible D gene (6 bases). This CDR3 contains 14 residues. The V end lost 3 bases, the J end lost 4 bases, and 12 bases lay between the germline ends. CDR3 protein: CASSFGGGITEAFF. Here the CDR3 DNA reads TGTGCCAGCAGTTTCGGGGGGGGCATCACTGAAGCTTTCTTT.

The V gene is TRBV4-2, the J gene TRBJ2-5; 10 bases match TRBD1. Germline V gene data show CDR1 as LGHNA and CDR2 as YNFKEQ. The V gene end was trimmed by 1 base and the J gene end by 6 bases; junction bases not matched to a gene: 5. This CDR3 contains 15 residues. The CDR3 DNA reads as TGTGCCAGCAGCCAAGGTCGACAGGGGGCGAAGACCCAGTACTTC. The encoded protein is CASSQGRQGAKTQYF.

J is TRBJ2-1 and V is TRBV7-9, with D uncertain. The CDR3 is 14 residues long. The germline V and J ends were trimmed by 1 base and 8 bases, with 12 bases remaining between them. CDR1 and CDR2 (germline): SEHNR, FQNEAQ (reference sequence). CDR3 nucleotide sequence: TGTGCCAGCAGCTTAGGGGCACAACCCCATGAGCAGTTCTTC. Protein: CASSLGAQPHEQFF.

CDR3 bases: TGTGCCATCAGTCGACCGGGGCCAGCGAATGAGCAGTTCTTC. This gives the protein CAISRPGPANEQFF. The chain couples TRBV5-5 to TRBJ2-1; D is possibly TRBD1 or TRBD2 (5 bases each). Germline V gives CDR1 SGHKS, CDR2 YYEKEE (reference sequence). CDR3 length: 14 residues. V dropped 9 bases and J dropped 7 bases, with 20 bases sitting between them. Variable domain in full (rest from reference TRBV5-5 and TRBJ2-1): DAGVTQSPTHLIKTRGQQVTLRCSPISGHKSVSWYQQVLGQGPQFIFQYYEKEERGRGNFPDRFSARQFPNYSSELNVNALLLGDSALYLCAISRPGPANEQFFGPGTRLTVL.

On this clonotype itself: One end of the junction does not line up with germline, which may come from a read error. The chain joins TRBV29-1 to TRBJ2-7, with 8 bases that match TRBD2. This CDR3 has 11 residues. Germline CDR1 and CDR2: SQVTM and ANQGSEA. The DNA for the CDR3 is TGCAGCGTTGAAGCGCCGGGGGGGCCTCACTTC. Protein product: CSVEAPGGPHF.

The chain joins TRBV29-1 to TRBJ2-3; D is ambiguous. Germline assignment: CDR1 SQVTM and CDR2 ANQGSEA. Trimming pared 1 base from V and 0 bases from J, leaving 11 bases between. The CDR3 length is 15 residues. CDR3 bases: TGCAGCGTTGAAGGGTACAGAAAGAGCACAGATACGCAGTATTTT. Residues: CSVEGYRKSTDTQYF.

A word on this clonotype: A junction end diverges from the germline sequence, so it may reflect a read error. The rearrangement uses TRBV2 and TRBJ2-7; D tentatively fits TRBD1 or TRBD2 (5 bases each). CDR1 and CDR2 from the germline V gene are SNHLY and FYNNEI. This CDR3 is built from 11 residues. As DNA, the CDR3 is TGTGCCAGCAGTGTATATGGGGGAAGGTGGTTC. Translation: CASSVYGGRWF.

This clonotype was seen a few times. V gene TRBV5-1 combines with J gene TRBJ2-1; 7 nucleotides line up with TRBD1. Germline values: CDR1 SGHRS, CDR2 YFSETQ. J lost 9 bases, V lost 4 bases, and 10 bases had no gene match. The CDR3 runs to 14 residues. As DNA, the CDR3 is TGCGCCAGCAGCCCTCCTGAGGGGGCAACTGAGCAGTTCTTC. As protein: CASSPPEGATEQFF.

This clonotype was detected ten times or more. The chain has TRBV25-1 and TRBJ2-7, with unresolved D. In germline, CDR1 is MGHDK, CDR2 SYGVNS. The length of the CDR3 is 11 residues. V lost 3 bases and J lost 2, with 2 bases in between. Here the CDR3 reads CASSDPYEQYF. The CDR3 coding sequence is TGTGCCAGCAGTGACCCCTACGAGCAGTACTTC.

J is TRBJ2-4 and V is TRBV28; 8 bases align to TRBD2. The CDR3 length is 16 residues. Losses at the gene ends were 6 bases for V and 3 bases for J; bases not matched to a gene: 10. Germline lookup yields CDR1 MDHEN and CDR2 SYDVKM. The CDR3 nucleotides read TGTGCCAGCAGGCCGGGGGGGACCCCACGCAAAAACATTCAGTACTTC. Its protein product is CASRPGGTPRKNIQYF.

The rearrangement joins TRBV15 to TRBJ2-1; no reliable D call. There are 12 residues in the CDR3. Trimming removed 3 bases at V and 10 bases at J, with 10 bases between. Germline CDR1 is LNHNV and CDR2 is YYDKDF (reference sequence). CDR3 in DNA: TGTGCCACCAGCAGGGGCCTACGGGAGCAGTTCTTC. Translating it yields CATSRGLREQFF.

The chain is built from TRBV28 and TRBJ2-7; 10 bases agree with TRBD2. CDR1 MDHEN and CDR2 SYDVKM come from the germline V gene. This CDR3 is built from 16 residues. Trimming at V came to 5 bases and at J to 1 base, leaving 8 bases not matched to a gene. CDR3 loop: CASSPSLAGVSYEQYF. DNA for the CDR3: TGTGCCAGCAGTCCCTCCCTAGCGGGGGTGTCCTACGAGCAGTACTTC.

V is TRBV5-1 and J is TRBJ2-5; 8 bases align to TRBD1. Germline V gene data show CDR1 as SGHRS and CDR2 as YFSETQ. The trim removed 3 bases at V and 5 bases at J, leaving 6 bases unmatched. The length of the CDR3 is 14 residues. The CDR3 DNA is TGCGCCAGCAGCTGGACAGGGAGTGAGGAGACCCAGTACTTC. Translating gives CASSWTGSEETQYF.

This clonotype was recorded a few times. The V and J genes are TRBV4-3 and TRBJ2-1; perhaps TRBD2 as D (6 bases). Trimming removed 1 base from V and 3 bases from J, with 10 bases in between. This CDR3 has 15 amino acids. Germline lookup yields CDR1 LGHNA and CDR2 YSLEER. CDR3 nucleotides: TGCGCCAGCAGCCAAGGGGGGGAGTTCTACAATGAGCAGTTCTTC. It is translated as CASSQGGEFYNEQFF.

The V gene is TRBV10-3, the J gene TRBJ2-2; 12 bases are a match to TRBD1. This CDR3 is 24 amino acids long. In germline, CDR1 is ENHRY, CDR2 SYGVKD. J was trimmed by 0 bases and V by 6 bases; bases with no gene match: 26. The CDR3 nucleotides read TGTGCCATCAGCAAAGACAATTACTATTTAAGAGGGGGACAGGGGGCGGCGAACACCGGGGAGCTGTTTTTT. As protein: CAISKDNYYLRGGQGAANTGELFF.

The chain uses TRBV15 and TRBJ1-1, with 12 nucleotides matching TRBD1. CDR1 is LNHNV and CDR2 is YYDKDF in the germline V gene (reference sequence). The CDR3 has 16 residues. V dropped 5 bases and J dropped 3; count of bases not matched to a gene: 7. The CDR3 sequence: CATSGGDRGRDTEAFF. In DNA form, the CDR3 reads TGTGCCACCAGCGGGGGGGACAGGGGGCGCGACACTGAAGCTTTCTTT.

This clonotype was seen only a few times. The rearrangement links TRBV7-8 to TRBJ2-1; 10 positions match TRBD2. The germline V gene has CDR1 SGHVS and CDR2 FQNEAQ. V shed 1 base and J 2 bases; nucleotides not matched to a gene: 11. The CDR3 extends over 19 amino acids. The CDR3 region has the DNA TGTGCCAGCAGCTTAGGGTTCGTGTCTAGCGGGGGACCCTACAATGAGCAGTTCTTC. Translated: CASSLGFVSSGGPYNEQFF.

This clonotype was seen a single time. The CDR3 DNA reads TGTGCCAGCAGTTTCTCGGCCGGGACAGCAATTTACTCTGGGGCCAACGTCCTGACTTTC. Its translation is CASSFSAGTAIYSGANVLTF. This rearrangement joins TRBV11-1 to TRBJ2-6; TRBD1 matches 7 bases. The CDR3 length is 20 residues. The V gene end was trimmed by 6 bases and the J gene end by 0 bases; junction bases not matched to a gene: 17. CDR1 and CDR2 (germline): SGHAT, FQDESV (reference sequence).

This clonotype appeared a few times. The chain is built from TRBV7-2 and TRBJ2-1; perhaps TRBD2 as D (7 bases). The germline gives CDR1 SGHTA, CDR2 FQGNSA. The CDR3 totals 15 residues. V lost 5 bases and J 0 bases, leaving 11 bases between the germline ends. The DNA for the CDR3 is TGTGCCAGCAGCCGTGCGGGGGCCTCCTACAATGAGCAGTTCTTC. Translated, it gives CASSRAGASYNEQFF.